The rows below give T cell receptor beta chains drawn from one sample of a study of CD8+ T cells in alopecia areata. Here immunoSEQ multiplex PCR was the method, and the copy in TCRdb shows in-frame clones only, minus some. The profile shows some 170,000 clones, about 66% of them singletons. The input for sequencing was CD8+ T cells sorted from blood, taken at week 0. These receptors were taken from a human donor with alopecia areata. Both conserved end residues are part of each CDR3. A D gene is named only where the DNA matches it firmly. The size field is filled for only some rows; it gives once, few, many or a size class.

J gene | V gene | clone size | D gene | CDR3 protein | CDR3 DNA
TRBJ2-3 | TRBV9 | - | - | CASSGIGVTQYF | TGTGCCAGCAGTGGGATCGGGGTTACGCAGTATTTT
TRBJ1-1 | TRBV27 | - | - | CASSLLKGLNTEAFF | TGTGCCAGCAGTTTACTAAAAGGGTTGAACACTGAAGCTTTCTTT
TRBJ2-4 | TRBV2 | few | TRBD2 | CASNYRLAGSGNIQYF | TGTGCCAGCAATTATCGACTAGCGGGGTCTGGAAACATTCAGTACTTC
TRBJ2-2 | TRBV5-5 | - | - | CASSLDGRPTGELFF | TGTGCCAGCAGCTTGGACGGTAGGCCCACCGGGGAGCTGTTTTTT
TRBJ2-1 | TRBV10-3 | - | TRBD2 | CAITGTSGNEQFF | TGTGCCATCACCGGGACTAGCGGCAATGAGCAGTTCTTC
TRBJ1-2 | TRBV15 | - | TRBD1 | CATSKGLGTGGRDGYTF | TGTGCCACCAGCAAAGGGCTCGGGACAGGGGGGCGCGATGGCTACACCTTC
TRBJ1-1 | TRBV5-6 | - | - | CASSLGMGNTEAFF | TGTGCCAGCAGCTTGGGAATGGGAAACACTGAAGCTTTCTTT
TRBJ2-1 | TRBV9 | - | TRBD1 | CASSTGGRWFF | TGTGCCAGCAGCACAGGGGGCCGGTGGTTCTTC
TRBJ2-1 | TRBV6-5 | - | TRBD2 | CASSTPGGRDNEQFF | TGTGCCAGCAGCACCCCGGGGGGGCGTGATAATGAGCAGTTCTTC
TRBJ1-1 | TRBV29-1 | few | - | CSALPPTSNTEAFF | TGCAGCGCCCTGCCCCCGACATCGAACACTGAAGCTTTCTTT
TRBJ2-7 | TRBV29-1 | few | - | CSVEVGQGAYEQYF | TGCAGCGTTGAAGTCGGGCAGGGTGCTTACGAGCAGTACTTC
TRBJ2-2 | TRBV25-1 | - | - | CASSEGGPGELFF | TGTGCCAGCAGTGAAGGGGGCCCCGGGGAGCTGTTTTTT
TRBJ2-1 | TRBV9 | - | - | CASSVTGGSYNEQFF | TGTGCCAGCAGCGTCACCGGGGGCTCCTACAATGAGCAGTTCTTC
TRBJ2-5 | TRBV27 | - | - | CASSLTWAETQYF | TGTGCCAGCAGTCTCACGTGGGCGGAGACCCAGTACTTC
TRBJ2-7 | TRBV7-9 | - | - | CASSLGSSGEQYF | TGTGCCAGCAGCTTAGGGTCCTCTGGCGAGCAGTACTTC
TRBJ2-7 | TRBV30 | - | - | CAWSLGELTEQYF | TGTGCCTGGAGTTTGGGGGAGTTAACAGAGCAGTACTTC
TRBJ2-2 | TRBV5-1 | - | - | CASSLEVAVYTGELFF | TGCGCCAGCAGCTTGGAGGTGGCGGTTTACACCGGGGAGCTGTTTTTT
TRBJ1-2 | TRBV29-1 | - | - | CSVDVGSAYGYTF | TGCAGCGTTGATGTGGGGTCGGCCTATGGCTACACCTTC
TRBJ1-1 | TRBV27 | - | - | CASSLGPNTEAFF | TGTGCCAGCAGTTTAGGCCCGAACACTGAAGCTTTCTTT
TRBJ1-2 | TRBV2 | few | TRBD1 | CASVPGQGHYGYTF | TGTGCCAGCGTCCCCGGACAGGGTCACTATGGCTACACCTTC
TRBJ1-1 | TRBV27 | - | - | CASSFGGEAFF | TGTGCCAGCAGTTTCGGGGGCGAAGCTTTCTTT
TRBJ2-1 | TRBV30 | - | - | CAWSVSLRLDNEQFF | TGTGCCTGGAGTGTCTCCCTTCGGCTCGACAATGAGCAGTTCTTC
TRBJ2-3 | TRBV11-3 | once | - | CASSLGADTQYF | TGTGCCAGCAGCCTCGGGGCAGATACGCAGTATTTT
TRBJ1-6 | TRBV6-5 | few | - | CASSGQSIGSPLHF | TGTGCCAGCAGTGGACAGAGCATCGGGTCACCCCTCCACTTT
TRBJ1-5 | TRBV4-1 | - | TRBD1 | CASSQSDRGNQPQHF | TGCGCCAGCAGCCAATCGGACAGGGGAAACCAGCCCCAGCATTTT
TRBJ2-1 | TRBV6-5 | few | - | CASSPTLSGPNEQFF | TGTGCCAGCAGCCCAACGTTGTCGGGGCCCAATGAGCAGTTCTTC
TRBJ2-1 | TRBV7-9 | once | - | CASSSFGLDEQFF | TGTGCCAGCAGCTCCTTCGGTCTGGATGAGCAGTTCTTC
TRBJ1-1 | TRBV4-1 | - | - | CASSSFELNTEAFF | TGCGCCAGCAGCTCCTTTGAACTGAACACTGAAGCTTTCTTT
TRBJ2-1 | TRBV27 | - | - | CASRLGGGRGNEQFF | TGTGCCAGCCGACTCGGCGGGGGCAGGGGGAATGAGCAGTTCTTC
TRBJ2-7 | TRBV30 | - | - | CAWSRVFSYEQYF | TGTGCCTGGAGTCGGGTCTTCTCCTACGAGCAGTACTTC
TRBJ2-7 | TRBV4-1 | - | - | CASQGNYEQYF | TGCGCCAGCCAGGGCAACTACGAGCAGTACTTC
TRBJ2-5 | TRBV9 | - | - | CASSQEGSSPRGTQYF | TGTGCCAGCAGTCAAGAGGGCAGCTCCCCTCGGGGGACCCAGTACTTC
TRBJ1-6 | TRBV6-6 | - | - | CASSYGDTNSPLHF | TGTGCCAGCAGTTACGGGGACACAAATTCACCCCTCCACTTT
TRBJ2-1 | TRBV29-1 | - | - | CSVGVAGKFF | TGCAGCGTTGGGGTGGCGGGGAAGTTCTTC
TRBJ2-3 | TRBV25-1 | - | TRBD1 | CASIDRGSTDTQYF | TGTGCCAGCATTGACAGGGGATCCACAGATACGCAGTATTTT
TRBJ2-7 | TRBV7-9 | - | - | CASSLEGHEQYF | TGTGCCAGCAGCTTAGAAGGGCACGAGCAGTACTTC
TRBJ2-7 | TRBV5-6 | - | - | CASSPGATYEQYF | TGTGCCAGCAGTCCTGGGGCCACCTACGAGCAGTACTTC
TRBJ1-4 | TRBV7-9 | - | - | CASSITREKLFF | TGTGCCAGCAGCATAACACGAGAAAAACTGTTTTTT
TRBJ1-4 | TRBV30 | - | - | CAWGQGEKLFF | TGTGCCTGGGGCCAAGGGGAAAAACTGTTTTTT
TRBJ1-6 | TRBV9 | - | - | CASSGGGGNSPLHF | TGTGCCAGCAGCGGCGGGGGCGGTAATTCACCCCTCCACTTT
TRBJ1-1 | TRBV30 | - | TRBD1 | CAWSTGQGKAFF | TGTGCCTGGAGCACAGGACAGGGGAAAGCTTTCTTT
TRBJ2-6 | TRBV6-5 | - | TRBD1 | CASKQGTGGANVLTF | TGTGCCAGCAAACAGGGGACCGGCGGGGCCAACGTCCTGACTTTC
TRBJ2-4 | TRBV13 | few | - | CASSSGRALQYF | TGTGCCAGCAGCTCGGGACGAGCACTTCAGTACTTC
TRBJ2-1 | TRBV25-1 | - | - | CASSVGGYNEQFF | TGTGCCAGCAGTGTGGGCGGATACAATGAGCAGTTCTTC
TRBJ2-1 | TRBV6-6 | - | - | CASSASGQIYNEQFF | TGTGCCAGCAGTGCCTCAGGGCAGATTTACAATGAGCAGTTCTTC
TRBJ2-1 | TRBV13 | - | - | CASSFPGKYNEQFF | TGTGCCAGCAGCTTCCCGGGCAAGTACAATGAGCAGTTCTTC
TRBJ1-1 | TRBV4-2 | - | - | CASSQAGTITARGAFF | TGTGCCAGCAGCCAAGCTGGGACGATCACGGCCCGTGGAGCTTTCTTT
TRBJ2-3 | TRBV4-1 | - | - | CASSQELATDTQYF | TGCGCCAGCAGCCAAGAGCTAGCGACAGATACGCAGTATTTT